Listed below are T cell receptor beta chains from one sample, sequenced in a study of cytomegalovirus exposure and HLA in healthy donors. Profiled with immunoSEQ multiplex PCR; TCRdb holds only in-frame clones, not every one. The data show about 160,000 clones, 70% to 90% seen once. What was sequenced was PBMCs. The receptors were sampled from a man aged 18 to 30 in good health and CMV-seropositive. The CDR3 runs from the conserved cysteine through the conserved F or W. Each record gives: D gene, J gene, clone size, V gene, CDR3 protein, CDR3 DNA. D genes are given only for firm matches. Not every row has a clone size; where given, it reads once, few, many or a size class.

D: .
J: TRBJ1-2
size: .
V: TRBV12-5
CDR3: CASGKDTGYNYGYTF
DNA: TGTGCTAGTGGTAAAGACACAGGTTATAACTATGGCTACACCTTC

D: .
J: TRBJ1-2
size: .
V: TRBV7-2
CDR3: CASSEDDVWAGYTF
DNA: TGTGCCAGCAGCGAAGATGATGTTTGGGCTGGCTACACCTTC

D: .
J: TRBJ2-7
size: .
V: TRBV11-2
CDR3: CASSLVNYEQYF
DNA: TGTGCCAGCAGCTTAGTCAACTACGAGCAGTACTTC

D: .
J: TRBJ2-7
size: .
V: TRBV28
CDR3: CASIGGGLYEQYF
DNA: TGTGCCAGCATCGGAGGGGGCCTCTACGAGCAGTACTTC

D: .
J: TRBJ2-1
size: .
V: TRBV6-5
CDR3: CASSYSGRDSYNEQFF
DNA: TGTGCCAGCAGTTACTCGGGCAGGGACTCCTACAATGAGCAGTTCTTC

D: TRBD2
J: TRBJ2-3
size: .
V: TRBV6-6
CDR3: CASTLGLAEFNTQYF
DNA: TGTGCCAGCACCCTTGGACTAGCGGAGTTTAATACGCAGTATTTT

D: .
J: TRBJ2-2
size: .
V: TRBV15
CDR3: CATGENRVAAGELFF
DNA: TGTGCCACCGGGGAAAACAGGGTCGCGGCCGGGGAGCTGTTTTTT

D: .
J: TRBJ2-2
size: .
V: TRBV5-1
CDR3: CASRWASGELFF
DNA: TGCGCCAGCAGATGGGCGTCCGGGGAGCTGTTTTTT

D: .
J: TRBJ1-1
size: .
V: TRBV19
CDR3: CASSNQGGNTEAFF
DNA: TGTGCCAGTAGTAATCAGGGAGGGAACACTGAAGCTTTCTTT

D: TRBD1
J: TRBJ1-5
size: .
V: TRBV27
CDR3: CASSGQGGQPQHF
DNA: TGTGCCAGCAGTGGACAGGGGGGTCAGCCCCAGCATTTT

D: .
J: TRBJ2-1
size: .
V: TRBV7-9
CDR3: CASSFNRLDEQFF
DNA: TGTGCCAGCAGTTTTAACAGGCTGGATGAGCAGTTCTTC

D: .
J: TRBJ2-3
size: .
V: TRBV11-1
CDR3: CASSLAELAVDTQYF
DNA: TGTGCCAGCAGCTTAGCTGAGCTAGCTGTGGATACGCAGTATTTT

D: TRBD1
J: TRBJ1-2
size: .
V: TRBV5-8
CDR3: CASSPSPQGQGNGYTF
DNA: TGTGCCAGCAGCCCAAGCCCCCAGGGACAGGGGAATGGCTACACCTTC

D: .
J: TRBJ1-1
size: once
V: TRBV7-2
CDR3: CASSWGVSTEAFF
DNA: TGTGCCAGCAGCTGGGGGGTCTCCACTGAAGCTTTCTTT

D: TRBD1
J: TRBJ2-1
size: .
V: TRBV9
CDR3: CASSDSGQGGDNEQFF
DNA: TGTGCCAGCAGCGATTCGGGACAGGGGGGGGACAATGAGCAGTTCTTC

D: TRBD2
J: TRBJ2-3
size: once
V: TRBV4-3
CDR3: CASSHDGAGGSTDTQYF
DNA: TGCGCCAGCAGCCATGACGGAGCGGGGGGGAGCACAGATACGCAGTATTTT

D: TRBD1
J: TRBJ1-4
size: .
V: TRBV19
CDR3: CASSIKSIGTGTKLFF
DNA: TGTGCCAGTAGTATAAAAAGTATTGGGACAGGGACAAAACTGTTTTTT

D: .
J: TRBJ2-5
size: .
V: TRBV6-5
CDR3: CASSPSGEWTQYF
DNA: TGTGCCAGCAGTCCGTCAGGGGAGTGGACCCAGTACTTC

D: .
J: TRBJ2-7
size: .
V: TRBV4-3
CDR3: CASSQGRAGLEQYF
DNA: TGCGCCAGCAGCCAAGGGAGGGCAGGGCTCGAGCAGTACTTC

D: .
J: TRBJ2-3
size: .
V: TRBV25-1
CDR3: CASSPPSRGTQYF
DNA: TGTGCCAGCAGTCCCCCATCACGAGGTACGCAGTATTTT

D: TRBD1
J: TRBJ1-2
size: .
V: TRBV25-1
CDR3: CASSDHGTANYGYTF
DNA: TGTGCCAGCAGTGATCACGGGACAGCTAACTATGGCTACACCTTC

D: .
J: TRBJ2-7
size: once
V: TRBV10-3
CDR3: CAISGAGDYEQYF
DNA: TGTGCCATCAGTGGGGCAGGGGACTACGAGCAGTACTTC